This T cell receptor beta chain originates from a study of cytomegalovirus exposure and HLA in healthy donors. In the study overall: Drawn from HLA-typed donors, about 82 million unique TCRs were held in an early data release. Points from the study as a whole: Researchers reported that a few CMV-associated chains were confirmed in vitro as CMV antigen-specific.

A word on this clone: Its antigen remains unknown.

Unmatched junction bases numbered 2, after V lost 5 bases and J lost 2 bases. The CDR3 spans 13 residues. Germline V gene data show CDR1 as MNHEY and CDR2 as SMNVEV (reference sequence). Both 60 Vbeta primers and 13 Jbeta primers went into the PCR. Generated by immunoSEQ multiplex PCR, the TCRdb table keeps only in-frame clones and is missing some. This table has some 100,000 clones, about 75% appearing once. This sequence originates from a woman aged 18-29 years in good health and CMV-seropositive. Sequencing input: PBMCs. The chain recombines TRBV27 with TRBJ1-2, with 7 bases that match TRBD1. The CDR3 region has the DNA TGTGCCAGCAGTCCACAGGGGAACTATGGCTACACCTTC. Translation: CASSPQGNYGYTF.